This T cell receptor beta chain was recovered during a study of regulatory T cells in long-lasting Graves disease. Study background: Graves' patients, diagnosed recently, had received antithyroid drugs under 3 months.

Investigators prepared the TCR beta libraries by applying iRepertoire HTBI primers and Arm-PCR of CDR3 regions. Each CDR3 protein gets one entry after TCRdb re-called the multiplex PCR reads with MiXCR. The repertoire holds under 300,000 distinct CDR3 sequences, around 16% seen once, with roughly a fifth in the top ten. This CDR3 is 13 amino acids long. Trimming shortened V by 1 base and J by 10 bases, and 11 bases separated the two germline ends. Germline loops: CDR1 KGHSH, CDR2 LQKENI. Regarding time point: newly diagnosed GD, antithyroid drugs for less than 3 months. PBMC RNA served as the TCR library source. Graves' disease diagnosis was established per American Thyroid Association guidelines. As regards this clonotype: Its antigen is not identified. This is likely an artifact of a read error, given a far larger clone one base away.

Study-wide results and caveats: Persistent disease preferred TRBV28, TRBJ1-2 and TRBJ2-5; new disease, TRBV20-1 and TRBJ2-1.

The chain employs TRBV18 and TRBJ2-1; no clear D. The source of this sequence is a female donor with Graves disease. Source: peripheral blood mononuclear cells (PBMCs), taken at new diagnosis, from a patient treated with antithyroid drugs. The CDR3, as DNA: TGTGCCAGCTCACCACAGGACCCCTACGAGCAGTTCTTC. Its translation: CASSPQDPYEQFF.